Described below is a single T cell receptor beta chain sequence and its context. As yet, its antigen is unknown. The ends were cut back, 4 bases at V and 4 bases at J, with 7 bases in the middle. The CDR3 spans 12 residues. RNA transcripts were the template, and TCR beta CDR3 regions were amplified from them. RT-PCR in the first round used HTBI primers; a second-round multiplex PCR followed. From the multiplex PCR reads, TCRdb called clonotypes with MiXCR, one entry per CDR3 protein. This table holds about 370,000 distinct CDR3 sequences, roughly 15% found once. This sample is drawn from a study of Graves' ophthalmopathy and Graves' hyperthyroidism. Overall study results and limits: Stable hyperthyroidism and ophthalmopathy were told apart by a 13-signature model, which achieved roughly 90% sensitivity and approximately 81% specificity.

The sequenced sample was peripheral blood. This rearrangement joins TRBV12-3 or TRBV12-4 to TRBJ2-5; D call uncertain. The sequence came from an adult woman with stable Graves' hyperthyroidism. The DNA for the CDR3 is TGTGCCAGCAGTTCGTTAATAGAGACCCAGTACTTC. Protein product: CASSSLIETQYF.